The following is a T cell receptor beta chain sequence with its context. Its antigen remains undetermined. Base qualities are not provided; no much larger clone lies one nucleotide away. Collaborating institutions collected whole blood in K2EDTA tubes following their own protocols. Collaborator samples were shipped for TCRbeta analysis as frozen whole blood, isolated PBMCs, or DNA extracted from either sample type. V loses 0 bases of germline sequence and J loses 11 bases, and the interval between the two ends is 6 bases. For CDR1 and CDR2, the germline V gene lists SGDLS and YYNGEE. The cysteine opens and the phenylalanine closes a CDR3 of 12 amino acids. Here the CDR3 DNA is all that survives: 36 bases in frame from base 1. TCRbeta CDR3 regions were amplified from genomic DNA using the immunoSEQ Assay, a bias-controlled multiplex PCR. The authors processed their data as follows. The number of nucleated cells in each sample was estimated by amplification of reference gene primers within the assay. To quantify the absolute abundance of each unique TCRbeta CDR3 rearrangement, sequence reads were collapsed and filtered. For each sample, productive Simpson clonality was calculated as the square root of Simpson's diversity index across productive rearrangements. In TCRdb, the immuneACCESS table is reduced to in-frame sequences with V and J assigned. These tables do not hold every clone; where another copy was compared, an unresolved V gene accounts for under half, and the others remain unexplained. The DNA gave D and trimming, while V, J and clone size come from that table. The sample data list around 19,000 clones, and roughly nine tenths of these were observed just once. In total, the top ten clones hold under 4.5% of the sample.

These data come from a study of blood T cell repertoires in COVID-19 (dated by TCRdb to the early 2020s). For the wider study: The collaborator samples originated in the United States, Italy and Spain and spanned the acute and convalescent phases of COVID-19. The prospective study material was composed of cDNA or gDNA derived from T cells, B-cell-depleted T cells, or PBMCs. Subjects who had been exposed to COVID-19, were actively infected with it, or had recovered from it provided the deeply sampled blood TCRbeta repertoires that made up the dataset. The repertoires were made available in a free public database intended to serve as a resource for research on the immune response to SARS-CoV-2. Samples were obtained from the ongoing ImmuneRACE study (first 160 participants) and from 1,254 subjects provided by 6 global collaborators. Sample metadata almost always included a de-identified subject ID, COVID-19 status, age in years and sex. Where available, HLA class I and class II types were taken from metadata supplied by the sample provider and were not determined by assay-based typing.

The research as a whole found: Clinical and demographic metadata were provided uncurated, with the amount varying by source and participant.

The TCR originated in a human donor in a cohort sampled during active COVID-19. This chain is built from TRBV9 and TRBJ1-6, with the D segment identity uncertain. Sequenced material: peripheral blood. The CDR3 is CASSVAGPPLHF. The DNA sequence is as follows: TGTGCCAGCAGCGTAGCTGGGCCACCCCTCCACTTT.